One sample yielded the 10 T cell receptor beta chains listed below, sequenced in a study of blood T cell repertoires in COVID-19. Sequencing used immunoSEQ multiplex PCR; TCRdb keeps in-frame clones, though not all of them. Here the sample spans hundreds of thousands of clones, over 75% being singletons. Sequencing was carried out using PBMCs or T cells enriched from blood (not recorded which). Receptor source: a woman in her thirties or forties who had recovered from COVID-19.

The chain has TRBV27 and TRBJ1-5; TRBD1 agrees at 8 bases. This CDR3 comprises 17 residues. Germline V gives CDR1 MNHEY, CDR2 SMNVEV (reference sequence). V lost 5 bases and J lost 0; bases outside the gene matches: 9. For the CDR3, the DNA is TGTGCCAGCAGTCCTCGGGACAGGTGGAATAGCAATCAGCCCCAGCATTTT. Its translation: CASSPRDRWNSNQPQHF.

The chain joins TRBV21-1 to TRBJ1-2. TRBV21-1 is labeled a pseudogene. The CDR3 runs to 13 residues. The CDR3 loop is CASSTLGNYGYTF. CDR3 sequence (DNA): TGTGCCAGCAGCACACTAGGGAACTATGGCTACACCTTC.

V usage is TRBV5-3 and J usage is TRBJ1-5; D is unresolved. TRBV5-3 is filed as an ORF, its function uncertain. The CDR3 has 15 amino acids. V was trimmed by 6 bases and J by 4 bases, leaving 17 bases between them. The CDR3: CARNVGRVGNQPQHF. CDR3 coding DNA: TGTGCCAGAAACGTCGGGAGGGTTGGGAATCAGCCCCAGCATTTT.

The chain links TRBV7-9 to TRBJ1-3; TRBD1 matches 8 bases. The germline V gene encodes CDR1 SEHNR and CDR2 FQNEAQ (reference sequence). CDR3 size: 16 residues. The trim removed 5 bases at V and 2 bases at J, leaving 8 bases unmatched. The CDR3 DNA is TGTGCCAGCAGCGGATGGACAGGGTTACCTGGAAACACCATATATTTT. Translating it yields CASSGWTGLPGNTIYF.

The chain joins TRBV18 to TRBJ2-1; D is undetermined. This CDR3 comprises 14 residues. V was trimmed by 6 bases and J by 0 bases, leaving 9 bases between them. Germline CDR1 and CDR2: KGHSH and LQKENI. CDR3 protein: CASSPSSSYNEQFF. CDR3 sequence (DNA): TGTGCCAGCTCCCCTTCTAGCTCCTACAATGAGCAGTTCTTC.

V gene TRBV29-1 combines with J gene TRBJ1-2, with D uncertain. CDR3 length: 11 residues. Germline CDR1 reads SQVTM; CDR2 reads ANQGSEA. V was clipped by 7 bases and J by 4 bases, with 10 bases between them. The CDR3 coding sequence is TGCAGCGCTCGGGAGATCTATGGCTACACCTTC. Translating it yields CSAREIYGYTF.

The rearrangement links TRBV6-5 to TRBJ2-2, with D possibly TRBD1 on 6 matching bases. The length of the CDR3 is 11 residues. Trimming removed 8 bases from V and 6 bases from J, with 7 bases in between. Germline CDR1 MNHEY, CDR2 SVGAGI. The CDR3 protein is CASHRAGELFF. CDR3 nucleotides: TGTGCCAGCCACAGGGCCGGGGAGCTGTTTTTT.

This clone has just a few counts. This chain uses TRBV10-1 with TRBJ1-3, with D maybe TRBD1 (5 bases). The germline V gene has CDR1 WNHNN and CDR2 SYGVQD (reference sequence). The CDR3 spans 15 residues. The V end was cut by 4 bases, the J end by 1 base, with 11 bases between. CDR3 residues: CASSGGRVSGNTIYF. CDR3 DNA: TGCGCCAGCAGTGGGGGCAGGGTGTCTGGAAACACCATATATTTT.

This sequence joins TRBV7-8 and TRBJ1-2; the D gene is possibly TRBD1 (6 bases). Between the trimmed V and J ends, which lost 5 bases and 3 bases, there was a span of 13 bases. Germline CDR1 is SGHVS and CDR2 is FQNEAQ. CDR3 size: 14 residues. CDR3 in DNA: TGTGCCAGCAGCCGACAGGTAGTCGACTATGGCTACACCTTC. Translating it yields CASSRQVVDYGYTF.

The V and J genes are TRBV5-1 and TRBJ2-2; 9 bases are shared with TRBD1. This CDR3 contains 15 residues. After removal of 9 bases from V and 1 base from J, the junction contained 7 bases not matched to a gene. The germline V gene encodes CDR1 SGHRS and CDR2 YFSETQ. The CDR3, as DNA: TGCGCCACCAGGACAGGGGCCGAGAACACCGGGGAGCTGTTTTTT. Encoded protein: CATRTGAENTGELFF.